This TCR beta chain appears in the sequencing data of a study of T cells in Graves' hyperthyroidism and ophthalmopathy. Findings and caveats of the study: The blood repertoire included most of the expanded thyroid clonotypes above 0.001. Ophthalmopathy could be told apart from stable hyperthyroidism with a 13 V-J model.

This clonotype was found many times. Its matching antigen is unknown. Researchers amplified the TCR beta CDR3 regions from RNA transcripts. The HTBI set primed first-round TCR CDR3 RT-PCR. TCRdb re-called the multiplex PCR reads with MiXCR, one entry per CDR3 protein. The table lists a few hundred thousand distinct CDR3 sequences, over 12% of them singletons, with under 25% in the top ten. Germline CDR1 reads LGHDT; CDR2 reads YNNKEL (reference sequence). The CDR3 loop spans 17 amino acids. Deletions cut 2 bases from V and 5 bases from J, with 21 bases between. The receptor was derived from an older woman with Graves' ophthalmopathy. V and J are TRBV3-1 and TRBJ2-5, with D maybe TRBD1 (5 bases). The sequencing sample was made of blood. The CDR3 protein is CASSQYASHMGPETQYF. The CDR3 coding sequence is TGTGCCAGCAGCCAATACGCCTCTCACATGGGGCCGGAGACCCAGTACTTC.